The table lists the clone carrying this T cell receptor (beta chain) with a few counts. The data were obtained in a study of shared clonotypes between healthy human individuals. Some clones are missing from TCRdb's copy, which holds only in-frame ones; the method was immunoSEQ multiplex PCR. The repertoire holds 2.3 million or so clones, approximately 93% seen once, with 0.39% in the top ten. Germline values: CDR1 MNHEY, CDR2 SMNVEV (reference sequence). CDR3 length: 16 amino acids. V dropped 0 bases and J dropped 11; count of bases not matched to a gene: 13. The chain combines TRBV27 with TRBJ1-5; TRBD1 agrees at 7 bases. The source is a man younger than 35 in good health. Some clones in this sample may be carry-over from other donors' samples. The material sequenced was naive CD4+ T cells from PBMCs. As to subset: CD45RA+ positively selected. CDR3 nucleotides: TGTGCCAGCAGTTTATCGGGGACAGCTGGTCGGTTGGCCCAGCATTTT. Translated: CASSLSGTAGRLAQHF.